This is a list of T cell receptor beta chains from one sample in a study of OX40 agonist ivuxolimab in advanced cancers. Libraries were prepared by immunoSEQ multiplex PCR; TCRdb keeps only in-frame clonotypes and omits some of them. The table records 65,000 to 75,000 clones, 82% of them present only once. The material was CD4+ or CD8+ T cells sorted from blood, obtained in a trial of the OX40 agonist ivuxolimab. The receptors derive from an adult with an advanced solid tumor such as melanoma, head and neck, liver or kidney cancer. Both conserved end residues are part of each CDR3. A D gene is named only where the DNA matches it firmly.

v_call: TRBV11-3
j_call: TRBJ2-1
d_call: .
cdr3_aa: CASSLGQTVYNEQFF
cdr3_nt: TGTGCCAGCAGCTTAGGTCAGACTGTCTACAATGAGCAGTTCTTC

v_call: TRBV9
j_call: TRBJ2-5
d_call: .
cdr3_aa: CASSVAAGPTQTQYF
cdr3_nt: TGTGCCAGCAGCGTAGCCGCGGGCCCCACCCAGACCCAGTACTTC

v_call: TRBV19
j_call: TRBJ2-3
d_call: .
cdr3_aa: CASSPIYGTDTQYF
cdr3_nt: TGTGCCAGTAGTCCGATCTATGGCACAGATACGCAGTATTTT

v_call: TRBV18
j_call: TRBJ2-5
d_call: .
cdr3_aa: CASSPLAETQYF
cdr3_nt: TGTGCCAGCTCACCACTCGCTGAGACCCAGTACTTC

v_call: TRBV28
j_call: TRBJ1-5
d_call: .
cdr3_aa: CASSPILLGQPNQPQHF
cdr3_nt: TGTGCCAGCAGTCCGATTCTCCTAGGACAGCCCAATCAGCCCCAGCATTTT

v_call: TRBV6-5
j_call: TRBJ2-3
d_call: .
cdr3_aa: CASSSPLDTQYF
cdr3_nt: TGTGCCAGCAGTTCCCCCTTAGATACGCAGTATTTT

v_call: TRBV7-9
j_call: TRBJ1-2
d_call: .
cdr3_aa: CASSLVTGRNGYTF
cdr3_nt: TGTGCCAGCAGCTTAGTAACTGGGAGGAATGGCTACACCTTC

v_call: TRBV7-2
j_call: TRBJ1-5
d_call: .
cdr3_aa: CASSLGGGAGYSNQPQHF
cdr3_nt: TGTGCCAGCAGCTTAGGGGGTGGGGCCGGGTATAGCAATCAGCCCCAGCATTTT

v_call: TRBV25-1
j_call: TRBJ2-5
d_call: TRBD1
cdr3_aa: CASTTGTGLGETQYF
cdr3_nt: TGTGCCAGCACCACCGGGACAGGGCTGGGAGAGACCCAGTACTTC

v_call: TRBV18
j_call: TRBJ1-2
d_call: .
cdr3_aa: CASSPPTVNYGYTF
cdr3_nt: TGTGCCAGCTCACCACCGACGGTTAACTATGGCTACACCTTC

v_call: TRBV15
j_call: TRBJ1-2
d_call: TRBD1
cdr3_aa: CATSDRGYGYTF
cdr3_nt: TGTGCCACCAGTGACAGGGGCTATGGCTACACCTTC

v_call: TRBV2
j_call: TRBJ2-1
d_call: .
cdr3_aa: CASSPQGSSYNEQFF
cdr3_nt: TGTGCCAGCAGCCCACAGGGTAGCTCCTACAATGAGCAGTTCTTC

v_call: TRBV18
j_call: TRBJ2-5
d_call: .
cdr3_aa: CASSLDRQETQYF
cdr3_nt: TGTGCCAGCTCACTAGACAGACAAGAGACCCAGTACTTC

v_call: TRBV7-3
j_call: TRBJ2-3
d_call: TRBD1
cdr3_aa: CASSLEGTGVRDTQYF
cdr3_nt: TGTGCCAGCAGCTTAGAGGGGACAGGGGTTAGAGATACGCAGTATTTT

v_call: TRBV5-1
j_call: TRBJ1-2
d_call: TRBD1
cdr3_aa: CASSLANTLGQVHYGYTF
cdr3_nt: TGCGCCAGCAGCTTGGCAAATACCCTAGGACAGGTTCACTATGGCTACACCTTC

v_call: TRBV5-1
j_call: TRBJ2-1
d_call: TRBD2
cdr3_aa: CASSTSGSSYNEQFF
cdr3_nt: TGCGCCAGCAGCACAAGCGGGAGCTCCTACAATGAGCAGTTCTTC

v_call: TRBV18
j_call: TRBJ2-2
d_call: .
cdr3_aa: CASSQVGANTGELFF
cdr3_nt: TGTGCCAGCTCACAGGTCGGGGCGAACACCGGGGAGCTGTTTTTT